The T cell receptor beta chain under discussion was sequenced for a study of cytomegalovirus exposure and HLA in healthy donors. Study conclusions and caveats: Analysis was carried out at a later point, and it linked a missense DCLRE1C variant to TCR beta V- and J-gene trimming.

The study ran its PCR with 60 Vbeta and 13 Jbeta primers. TCRdb keeps only in-frame clones here, not all; method: immunoSEQ multiplex PCR. In the table there are around 110,000 clones, about 70% of which are singletons. A remark on this clone: What it binds is not known.

The CDR3 runs to 19 residues. The germline CDR1 and CDR2 sequences are MNHNS and SASEGT. Trimming took 0 bases from V and 5 from J, leaving 23 bases between them. This receptor was identified in a man aged 30 to 45 in good health and CMV-seropositive. What was sequenced was PBMCs. This chain uses TRBV6-1 with TRBJ2-1, with D perhaps TRBD1 (6 bases). DNA for the CDR3: TGTGCCAGCAGTGAAGCGAGGGGGTTTGGGATATGGACCCACAATGAGCAGTTCTTC. It codes for CASSEARGFGIWTHNEQFF.